These T cell receptor beta chains were read from a single sample in a study of T cell changes during pregnancy in multiple sclerosis. Using immunoSEQ multiplex PCR, the repertoire was profiled, and TCRdb retains in-frame clones only, with some absent. The data hold tens of thousands of clones, with roughly 90% observed a single time. Sequences were derived from peripheral blood, sampled in the first trimester of pregnancy. These receptors originate from a female donor with multiple sclerosis, enrolled in a pregnancy study. Each CDR3 is given without its conserved first and last residue.

CDR3: ASSLAPKIRGTEAF; J: TRBJ1-1; V: TRBV5-1
CDR3: ASSPRTGGYEQY; J: TRBJ2-7; V: TRBV4-1
CDR3: ASSSHPQGNANYGYT; J: TRBJ1-2; V: TRBV27
CDR3: ATNPGSGANVLT; J: TRBJ2-6; V: TRBV7-2
CDR3: ASSPRQGGNTEAF; J: TRBJ1-1; V: TRBV18
CDR3: ASSFRQTGLGYEQY; J: TRBJ2-7; V: TRBV11-2
CDR3: ASSSPGQGNTGELF; J: TRBJ2-2; V: TRBV5-6
CDR3: ASSQEDREDYGYT; J: TRBJ1-2; V: TRBV4-2
CDR3: ASSFLVGGNEQF; J: TRBJ2-1; V: TRBV5-6
CDR3: ASSLQGSSGNTIY; J: TRBJ1-3; V: TRBV19